The 4 T cell receptor beta chains below all came from one sample that was sequenced in a study of early stage breast cancer tumors. This table comes from immunoSEQ multiplex PCR, and its TCRdb copy is limited to in-frame clones, with some not included. This repertoire shows approximately 31,000 clones, roughly 81% found once; its top ten account for roughly a tenth. Sequenced: breast tumor tissue. These receptors all come from a person aged 30 to 39 with breast cancer.

This clone was seen a few times. This sequence joins TRBV2 and TRBJ2-6; D is ambiguous. Between the trimmed V and J ends, which lost 0 bases and 0 bases, there was a span of 9 bases. The CDR3 consists of 17 residues. CDR1 SNHLY and CDR2 FYNNEI come from the germline V gene. As DNA, the CDR3 is TGTGCCAGCAGTGAAGCCGGGTCTTCCTCTGGGGCCAACGTCCTGACTTTC. Its translation: CASSEAGSSSGANVLTF. The variable domain in full, with the rest retrieved from reference TRBV2 and TRBJ2-6, is EPEVTQTPSHQVTQMGQEVILRCVPISNHLYFYWYRQILGQKVEFLVSFYNNEISEKSEIFDDQFSVERPDGSNFTLKIRSTKLEDSAMYFCASSEAGSSSGANVLTFGAGSRLTVL.

The chain recombines TRBV5-4 with TRBJ1-1, with 7 bases matching TRBD1. V gave up 1 base and J gave up 4 bases; unmatched junction bases: 10. Per the germline V gene, CDR1 is SGHNT and CDR2 is YYREEE (reference sequence). This CDR3 is built from 16 residues. CDR3 loop: CASSLRQGMGPTEAFF. The CDR3 DNA reads as TGTGCCAGCAGCTTGCGACAGGGAATGGGTCCCACTGAAGCTTTCTTT.

The rearrangement joins TRBV4-1 to TRBJ2-1; perhaps TRBD2 as D (6 bases). The CDR3 is made up of 13 amino acids. Trimming left V 4 bases short and J 6 bases short, with 10 bases between. Germline V gene sequence: CDR1 MGHRA, CDR2 YSYEKL. The CDR3 nucleotides read TGCGCCAGCAGCCCGCTAGCGCGCAATGAGCAGTTCTTC. Protein sequence: CASSPLARNEQFF.

V usage is TRBV10-1 and J usage is TRBJ2-7; D uncertain. Deletions cut 5 bases from V and 6 bases from J, with 11 bases between. This CDR3 is built from 12 residues. Germline V gene sequence: CDR1 WNHNN, CDR2 SYGVQD (reference sequence). DNA for the CDR3: TGCGCCAGCAGTTCGTCGGGTTTCGAGCAGTACTTC. Translation gives CASSSSGFEQYF.